The clone carrying this T cell receptor (beta chain) was counted ten times or more. The antigen is not known. The J segment lost 1 base and the V segment lost 4 bases, leaving 3 bases of the junction unmatched. Germline CDR1 DFQATT, CDR2 SNEGSKA (reference sequence). The CDR3 is 14 amino acids. The data belong to a study of prognosis after radiotherapy for stage I lung cancer. Study summary: In 3 to 5 fractions, radiotherapy was administered as SBRT with a biologically effective dose of at least 100 Gy. Study-wide findings and caveats: Divergent TRBV and TRBJ gene usage has reportedly been observed between patients with and without metastases.

Starting from genomic DNA, TCR beta CDR3 was amplified through two-round multiplex PCR. Gene-specific primers for each TRBV and TRBJ gene drove first-round PCR. A second round of PCR was carried out using universal primers. TCRdb analysed the multiplex PCR reads with MiXCR anew, one entry per CDR3 protein. The sample comprises about 26,000 distinct CDR3 sequences, 25% to 35% of which are singletons, and 30% to 45% rests with the top ten. This chain connects TRBV20-1 to TRBJ2-3; 9 bases match TRBD2. The source of this sequence is a donor of 50 years or more with non-small cell lung cancer. Sequencing used PBMCs, obtained before or after stereotactic body radiation therapy (not recorded which). The CDR3 nucleotides read TGCAGTGCTACGGCGGGAGGGGGCACAGATACGCAGTATTTT. It specifies CSATAGGGTDTQYF.